This TCR beta chain was documented in a study of T cell responses to AZD1222 COVID-19 vaccine. Study-wide points: Nearly half of spike-specific TCRs reportedly go after variant regions that carry no mutations.

As for this clone: Its antigen is undetermined.

The CDR3 length is 14 residues. The V end was cut by 2 bases, the J end by 7 bases, with 9 bases between. The germline CDR1 and CDR2 sequences are MNHEY and SVGAGI. Assay used: immunoSEQ multiplex PCR; TCRdb lists only in-frame clones, some missing. There are roughly 200,000 clones in the sample; about 91% occur only once, and around 8% lies in the top ten. The source was peripheral blood, collected on day 0 of AZD1222 vaccination. The origin of this receptor is an adult in good health. The V gene is TRBV6-5, the J gene TRBJ1-6; D remains unclear. The DNA of the CDR3 is TGTGCCAGCAGTTACGAGGGTGCAAATTCACCCCTCCACTTT. Translation gives CASSYEGANSPLHF.